A selection of T cell receptor beta chains follows, all from one sample in a study of T-cell reconstitution after alpha-beta-depleted transplantation in children. TCRdb called the PCR reads again in MiXCR, with one record for every CDR3 protein. The sample has fewer than 550,000 distinct CDR3 sequences; 15% to 20% are singletons. The specimen was PBMCs, mostly from graft donor cells, collected 360 days after TCRalphabeta/CD19-depleted stem cell transplant. Source of these receptors: a boy younger than two who had a stem cell transplant for Wiskott-Aldrich syndrome, so the T cells may come from the graft donor. Both conserved end residues are part of each CDR3. Fields, in order: CDR3 protein, J gene, V gene.

CDR3: CASSLSGRACDEQFF
J: TRBJ2-1
V: TRBV21-1

CDR3: CAVWTDSYNEQFF
J: TRBJ2-1
V: TRBV12-3/TRBV12-4

CDR3: CASSLVLGELFF
J: TRBJ2-2
V: TRBV5-5

CDR3: CASSLETAGYEQYF
J: TRBJ2-7
V: TRBV5-1

CDR3: CASSRGADVTQYF
J: TRBJ2-5
V: TRBV2

CDR3: CASSSVPPSGGAYEQYF
J: TRBJ2-7
V: TRBV5-1

CDR3: CASRSTGDTGELFF
J: TRBJ2-2
V: TRBV12-3/TRBV12-4

CDR3: CARTVRWGGSDGEQYF
J: TRBJ2-7
V: TRBV23-1

CDR3: CAISEKPGLAGFEQYF
J: TRBJ2-7
V: TRBV10-3

CDR3: CSVTREGETQYF
J: TRBJ2-5
V: TRBV29-1

CDR3: CASSLEGAPSYNEQFF
J: TRBJ2-1
V: TRBV5-1

CDR3: CSARGDGTRLASYNEQFF
J: TRBJ2-1
V: TRBV20-1

CDR3: CSASTVGNEQFF
J: TRBJ2-1
V: TRBV20-1

CDR3: CSASSGTGGFNEQFF
J: TRBJ2-1
V: TRBV20-1

CDR3: CASSRYRRDRLVSGANVLTF
J: TRBJ2-6
V: TRBV7-6

CDR3: CASGLEKDDRAKNIQYF
J: TRBJ2-4
V: TRBV7-8

CDR3: CASSYWDPSYNEQFF
J: TRBJ2-1
V: TRBV6-2/TRBV6-3

CDR3: CSARAQREQYF
J: TRBJ2-7
V: TRBV20-1

CDR3: CASSLSRTPREDTQYF
J: TRBJ2-3
V: TRBV7-9

CDR3: CASSLALAGGPYEQYF
J: TRBJ2-7
V: TRBV7-2

CDR3: CASNLGRNEQFF
J: TRBJ2-1
V: TRBV25-1

CDR3: CASSFYGLSSSYNSPLHF
J: TRBJ1-6
V: TRBV28

CDR3: CASSTDREADTQYF
J: TRBJ2-3
V: TRBV13

CDR3: CASSLTGHRATNYGYTF
J: TRBJ1-2
V: TRBV7-9